The next 5 T cell receptor beta chains were all read from a single sample in a study of identical twins. TCRdb reanalysed the 5' RACE reads using MiXCR and keeps one entry per CDR3 protein. Of 450,000 to 600,000 distinct CDR3 sequences listed, around 20% are singletons. These data are also associated with another study on yellow fever vaccine responses in identical twins.

Sequenced material: CD4+ T cells sorted from blood. These receptors were obtained from a woman aged 18-30 years in good health.

V gene TRBV9 combines with J gene TRBJ1-2; TRBD1 matches 11 bases. Germline lookup yields CDR1 SGDLS and CDR2 YYNGEE. This CDR3 has 15 amino acids. V trimming: 0 bases; J trimming: 8 bases; junction bases outside the gene matches: 6. The CDR3 loop is CASSVGDRGMYGYTF. In nucleotides, the CDR3 is TGTGCCAGCAGCGTAGGGGACAGGGGGATGTACGGCTACACCTTC. The full variable domain, in which reference TRBV9 and TRBJ1-2 provide the parts outside the CDR3, is DSGVTQTPKHLITATGQRVTLRCSPRSGDLSVYWYQQSLDQGLQFLIQYYNGEERAKGNILERFSAQQFPDLHSELNLSSLELGDSALYFCASSVGDRGMYGYTFGSGTRLTVV.

V usage is TRBV20-1 and J usage is TRBJ2-7, with 8 bases lining up with TRBD1. The CDR3 spans 14 residues. The V and J ends lost 5 bases and 0 bases, in that order; junction bases with no gene match: 6. The germline CDR1 and CDR2 sequences are DFQATT and SNEGSKA (reference sequence). The CDR3 loop reads CSAQDRASSYEQYF. The CDR3 DNA sequence: TGCAGTGCTCAGGACAGGGCCAGCTCCTACGAGCAGTACTTC.

The J gene is TRBJ2-1, the V gene TRBV12-3 or TRBV12-4; the D is unclear. V was pared by 6 bases and J by 5 bases, with 11 bases between. This CDR3 comprises 13 residues. CDR3 amino acids: CASSSLAHNEQFF. Here the CDR3 DNA reads TGTGCCAGCAGCTCCCTGGCCCACAATGAGCAGTTCTTC.

Only a few counts were recorded for this clonotype. The rearrangement links TRBV4-1 to TRBJ2-5; the D is unclear. Germline V gene sequence: CDR1 MGHRA, CDR2 YSYEKL. This CDR3 has 13 residues. V lost 1 base and J lost 5, with 8 bases in between. This CDR3 is CASSQAQPETQYF. The CDR3 nucleotides read TGCGCCAGCAGCCAAGCACAGCCCGAGACCCAGTACTTC.

The V call is TRBV7-8, the J call TRBJ1-2, with D maybe TRBD1 (6 bases). V lost 3 bases and J lost 4, with 12 bases in between. The length of the CDR3 is 14 residues. The germline V gene encodes CDR1 SGHVS and CDR2 FQNEAQ. The CDR3 DNA reads TGTGCCAGCAGCTTCCAACAGGGTAGCTATGGCTACACCTTC. Its protein product is CASSFQQGSYGYTF.